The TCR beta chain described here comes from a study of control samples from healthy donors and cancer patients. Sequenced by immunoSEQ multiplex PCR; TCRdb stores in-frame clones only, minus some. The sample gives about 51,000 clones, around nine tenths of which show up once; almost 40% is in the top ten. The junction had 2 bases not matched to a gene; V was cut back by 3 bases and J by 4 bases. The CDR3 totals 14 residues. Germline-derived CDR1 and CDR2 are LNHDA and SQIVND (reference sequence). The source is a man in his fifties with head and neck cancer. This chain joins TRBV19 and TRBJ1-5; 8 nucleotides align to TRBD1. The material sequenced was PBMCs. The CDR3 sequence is CASSMDRVNQPQHF. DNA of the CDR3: TGTGCCAGTAGTATGGACAGGGTTAATCAGCCCCAGCATTTT.